The source of this TCR beta chain is a study of Ad26.COV2.S vaccination and SARS-CoV-2 variants. Across the study: This donor came from the COV1001 trial of Ad26.COV2.S. Administration of Ad26.COV2.S was intramuscular, either once or twice 56 days apart.

Treatment described: over 15 received Ad26.COV2.S at low or high dose, single or two shots; about 5 received placebo; per-sample allocation not given. After the first vaccine or placebo injection, samples were drawn on day 63. Vaccine was an Ad26 vector expressing Wuhan-strain SARS-CoV-2 spike. Per the germline V gene, CDR1 is LNHDA and CDR2 is SQIVND (reference sequence). CDR3 length: 14 residues. V was shortened by 6 bases and J by 2 bases, with 14 bases between the two germline ends. Clones were sequenced by immunoSEQ multiplex PCR, and TCRdb holds only the in-frame ones, with some missing. The sample lists roughly 400,000 clones, 75% to 90% occurring once.

The TCR comes from a person aged 18 to 65 who received the Ad26.COV2.S COVID-19 vaccine or a placebo. The rearrangement links TRBV19 to TRBJ2-7; possible D gene TRBD1, 5 bases. The source material was peripheral blood, sampled in a trial of Ad26.COV2.S vaccine versus placebo. The CDR3 nucleotides read TGTGCCAGTAGGACCAGGGTTACGGCCTACGAGCAGTACTTC. Protein product: CASRTRVTAYEQYF.